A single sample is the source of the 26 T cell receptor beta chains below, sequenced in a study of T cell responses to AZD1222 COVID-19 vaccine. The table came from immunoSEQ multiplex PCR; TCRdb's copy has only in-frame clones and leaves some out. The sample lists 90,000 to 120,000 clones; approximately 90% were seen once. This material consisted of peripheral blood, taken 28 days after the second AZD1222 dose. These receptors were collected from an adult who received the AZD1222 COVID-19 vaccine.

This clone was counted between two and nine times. CDR3 sequence (DNA): TGTGCCAGCAGCTCGACTAGCGGGAGGGTCCAAGAGTTCTTC. Translated, it gives CASSSTSGRVQEFF. V gene TRBV7-2 combines with J gene TRBJ2-1; TRBD2 agrees at 14 bases. The CDR3 consists of 14 residues. From germline, CDR1 is SGHTA and CDR2 FQGNSA. The J segment lost 14 bases and the V segment lost 4 bases, leaving 7 bases of the junction unmatched.

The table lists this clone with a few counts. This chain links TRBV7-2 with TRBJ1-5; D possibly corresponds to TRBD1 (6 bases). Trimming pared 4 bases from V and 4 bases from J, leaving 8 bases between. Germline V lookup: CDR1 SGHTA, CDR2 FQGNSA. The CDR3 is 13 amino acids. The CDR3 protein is CASSSQGNQPQHF. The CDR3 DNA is TGTGCCAGCAGCTCCCAGGGGAATCAGCCCCAGCATTTT.

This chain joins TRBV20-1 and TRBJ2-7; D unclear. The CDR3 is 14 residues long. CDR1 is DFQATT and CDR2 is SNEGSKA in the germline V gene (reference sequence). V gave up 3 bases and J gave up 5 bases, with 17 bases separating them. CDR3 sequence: CSASVDSLSHEQYF. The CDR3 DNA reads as TGCAGTGCTAGTGTGGATTCCTTGTCCCACGAGCAGTACTTC.

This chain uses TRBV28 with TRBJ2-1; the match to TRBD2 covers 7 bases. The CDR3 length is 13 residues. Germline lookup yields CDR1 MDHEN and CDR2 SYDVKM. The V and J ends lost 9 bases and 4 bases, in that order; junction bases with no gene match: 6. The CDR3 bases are TGTGCCAGTCTTGGAGCGGGGTACAATGAGCAGTTCTTC. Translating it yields CASLGAGYNEQFF.

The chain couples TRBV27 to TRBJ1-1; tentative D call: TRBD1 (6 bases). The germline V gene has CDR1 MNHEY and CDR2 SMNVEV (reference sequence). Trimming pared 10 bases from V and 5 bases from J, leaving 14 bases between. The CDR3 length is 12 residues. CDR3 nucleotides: TGTGCCACTTTCAGGGGAAGAACTGAAGCTTTCTTT. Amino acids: CATFRGRTEAFF.

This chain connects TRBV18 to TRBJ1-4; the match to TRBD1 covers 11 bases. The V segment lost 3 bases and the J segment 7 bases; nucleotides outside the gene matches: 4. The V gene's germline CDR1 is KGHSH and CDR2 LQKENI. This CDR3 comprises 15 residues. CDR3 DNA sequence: TGTGCCAGCTCACCTCGGACAGGGGGCGGTGAAAAACTGTTTTTT. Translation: CASSPRTGGGEKLFF.

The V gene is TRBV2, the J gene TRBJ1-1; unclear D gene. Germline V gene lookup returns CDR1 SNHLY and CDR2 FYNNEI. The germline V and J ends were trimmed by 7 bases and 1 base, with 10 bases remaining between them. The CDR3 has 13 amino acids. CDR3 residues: CASNLEGNTEAFF. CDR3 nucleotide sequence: TGTGCCAGCAACCTCGAGGGGAACACTGAAGCTTTCTTT.

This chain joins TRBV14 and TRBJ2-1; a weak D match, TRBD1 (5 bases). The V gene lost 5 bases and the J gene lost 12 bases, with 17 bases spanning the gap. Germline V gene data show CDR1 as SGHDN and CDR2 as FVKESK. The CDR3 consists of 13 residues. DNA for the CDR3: TGTGCCAGCAGCAAAGGGGTATCCGATGGGCAGTTCTTC. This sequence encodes CASSKGVSDGQFF.

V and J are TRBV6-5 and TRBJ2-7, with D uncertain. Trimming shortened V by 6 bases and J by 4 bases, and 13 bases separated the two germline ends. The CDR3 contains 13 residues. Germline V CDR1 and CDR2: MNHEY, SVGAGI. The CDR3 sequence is CASSGWGFYEQYF. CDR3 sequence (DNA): TGTGCCAGCAGCGGTTGGGGTTTTTACGAGCAGTACTTC.

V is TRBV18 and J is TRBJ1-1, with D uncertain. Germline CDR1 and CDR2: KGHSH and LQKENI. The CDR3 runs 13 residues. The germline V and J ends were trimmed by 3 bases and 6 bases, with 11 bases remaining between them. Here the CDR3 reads CASSPEGIAEAFF. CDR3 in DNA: TGTGCCAGCTCACCCGAGGGTATCGCTGAAGCTTTCTTT. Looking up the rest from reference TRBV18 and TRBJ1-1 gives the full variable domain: NAGVMQNPRHLVRRRGQEARLRCSPMKGHSHVYWYRQLPEEGLKFMVYLQKENIIDESGMPKERFSAEFPKEGPSILRIQQVVRGDSAAYFCASSPEGIAEAFFGQGTRLTVV.

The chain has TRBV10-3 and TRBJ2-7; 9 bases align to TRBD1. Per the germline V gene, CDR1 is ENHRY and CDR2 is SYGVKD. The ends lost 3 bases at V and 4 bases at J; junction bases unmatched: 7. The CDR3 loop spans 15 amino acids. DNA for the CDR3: TGTGCCATCAGTGATCAGGGACAGGGTCGATACGAGCAGTACTTC. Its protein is CAISDQGQGRYEQYF.

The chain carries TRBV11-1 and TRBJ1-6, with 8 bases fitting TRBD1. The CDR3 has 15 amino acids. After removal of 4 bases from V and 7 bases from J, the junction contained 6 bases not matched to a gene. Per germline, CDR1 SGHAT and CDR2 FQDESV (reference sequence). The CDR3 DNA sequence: TGTGCCAGCAGCTCTAGACAGGGGCAGAATTCACCCCTCCACTTT. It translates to CASSSRQGQNSPLHF.

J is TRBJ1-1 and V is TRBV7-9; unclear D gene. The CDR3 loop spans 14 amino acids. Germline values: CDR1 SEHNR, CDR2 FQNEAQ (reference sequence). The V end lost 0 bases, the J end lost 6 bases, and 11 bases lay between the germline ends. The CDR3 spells CASSLAPGEPEAFF. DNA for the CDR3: TGTGCCAGCAGCTTAGCCCCCGGGGAACCTGAAGCTTTCTTT.

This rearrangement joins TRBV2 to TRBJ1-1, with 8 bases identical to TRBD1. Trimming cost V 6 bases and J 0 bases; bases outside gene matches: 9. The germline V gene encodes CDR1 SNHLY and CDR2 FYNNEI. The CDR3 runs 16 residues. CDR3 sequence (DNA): TGTGCCAGCAGGGATCGGACAGGGAGCATGAACACTGAAGCTTTCTTT. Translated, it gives CASRDRTGSMNTEAFF.

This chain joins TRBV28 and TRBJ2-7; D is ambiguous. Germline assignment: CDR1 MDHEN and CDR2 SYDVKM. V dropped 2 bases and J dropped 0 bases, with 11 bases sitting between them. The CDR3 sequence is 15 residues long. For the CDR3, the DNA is TGTGCCAGCAGTTTAGTGCCAGAAACCTCCTACGAGCAGTACTTC. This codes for CASSLVPETSYEQYF.

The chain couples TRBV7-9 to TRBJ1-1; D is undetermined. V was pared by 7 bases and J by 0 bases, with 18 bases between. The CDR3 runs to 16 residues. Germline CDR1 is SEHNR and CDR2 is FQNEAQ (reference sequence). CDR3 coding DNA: TGTGCCAGCATCCCCCCCCTGAGCACAGTGAACACTGAAGCTTTCTTT. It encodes CASIPPLSTVNTEAFF.

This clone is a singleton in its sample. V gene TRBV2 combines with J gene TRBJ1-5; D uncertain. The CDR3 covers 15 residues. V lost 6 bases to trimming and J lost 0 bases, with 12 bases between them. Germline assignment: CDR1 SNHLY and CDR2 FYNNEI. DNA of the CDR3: TGTGCCAGCAGCTTCTCACTAGATAGCAATCAGCCCCAGCATTTT. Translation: CASSFSLDSNQPQHF.

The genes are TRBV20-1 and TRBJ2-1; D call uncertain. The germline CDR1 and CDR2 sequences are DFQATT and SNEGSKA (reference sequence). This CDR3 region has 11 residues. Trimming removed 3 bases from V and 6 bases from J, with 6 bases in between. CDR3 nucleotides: TGCAGTGCTAGTGTAGGCAATGAGCAGTTCTTC. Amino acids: CSASVGNEQFF.

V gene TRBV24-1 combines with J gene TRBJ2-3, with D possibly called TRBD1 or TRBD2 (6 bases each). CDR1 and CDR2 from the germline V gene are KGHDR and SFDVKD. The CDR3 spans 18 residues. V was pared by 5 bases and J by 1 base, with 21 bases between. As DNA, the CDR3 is TGTGCCACCAGTGTCAGGGGCGGACGGGGGTCCGGCACAGATACGCAGTATTTT. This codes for CATSVRGGRGSGTDTQYF.

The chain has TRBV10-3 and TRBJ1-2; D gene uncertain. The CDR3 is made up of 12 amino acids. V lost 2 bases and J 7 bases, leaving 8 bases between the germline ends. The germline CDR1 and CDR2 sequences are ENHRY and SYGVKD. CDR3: CAISEAPFGYTF. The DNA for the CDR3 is TGTGCCATCAGTGAGGCCCCGTTTGGCTACACCTTC.

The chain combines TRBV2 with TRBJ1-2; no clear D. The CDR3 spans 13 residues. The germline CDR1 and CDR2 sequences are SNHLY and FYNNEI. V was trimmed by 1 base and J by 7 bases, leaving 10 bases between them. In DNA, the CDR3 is TGTGCCAGCAGTGAAGAAGGGCGGGGTGGCTACACCTTC. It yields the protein CASSEEGRGGYTF.

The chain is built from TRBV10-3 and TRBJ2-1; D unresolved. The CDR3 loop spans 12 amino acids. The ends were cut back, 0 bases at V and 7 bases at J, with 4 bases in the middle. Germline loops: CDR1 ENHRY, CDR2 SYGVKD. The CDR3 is CAISESGNEQFF. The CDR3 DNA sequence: TGTGCCATCAGTGAGTCGGGGAATGAGCAGTTCTTC.

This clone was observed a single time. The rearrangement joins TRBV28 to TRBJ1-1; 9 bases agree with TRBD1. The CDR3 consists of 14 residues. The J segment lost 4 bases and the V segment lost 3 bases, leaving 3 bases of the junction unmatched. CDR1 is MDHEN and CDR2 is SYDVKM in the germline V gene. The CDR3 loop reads CASSLTTGGTEAFF. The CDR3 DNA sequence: TGTGCCAGCAGTTTGACGACAGGGGGCACTGAAGCTTTCTTT.

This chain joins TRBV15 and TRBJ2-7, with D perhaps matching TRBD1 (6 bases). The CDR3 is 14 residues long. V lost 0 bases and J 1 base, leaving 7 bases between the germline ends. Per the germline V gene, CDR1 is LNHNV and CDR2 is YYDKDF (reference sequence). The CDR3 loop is CATSREGQSYEQYF. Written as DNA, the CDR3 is TGTGCCACCAGCAGAGAAGGACAGTCCTACGAGCAGTACTTC.

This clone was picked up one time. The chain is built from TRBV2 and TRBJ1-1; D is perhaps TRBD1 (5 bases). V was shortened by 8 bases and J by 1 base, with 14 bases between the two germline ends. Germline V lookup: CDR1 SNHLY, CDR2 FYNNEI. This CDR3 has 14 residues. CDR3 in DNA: TGTGCCAGCCGGCCCGGGACGGCGAACACTGAAGCTTTCTTT. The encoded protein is CASRPGTANTEAFF.

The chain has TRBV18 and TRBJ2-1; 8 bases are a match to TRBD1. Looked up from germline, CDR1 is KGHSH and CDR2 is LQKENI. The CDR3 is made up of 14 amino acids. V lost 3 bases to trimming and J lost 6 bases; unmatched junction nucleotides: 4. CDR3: CASSPGTGVNEQFF. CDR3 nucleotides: TGTGCCAGCTCACCCGGGACAGGCGTCAATGAGCAGTTCTTC.